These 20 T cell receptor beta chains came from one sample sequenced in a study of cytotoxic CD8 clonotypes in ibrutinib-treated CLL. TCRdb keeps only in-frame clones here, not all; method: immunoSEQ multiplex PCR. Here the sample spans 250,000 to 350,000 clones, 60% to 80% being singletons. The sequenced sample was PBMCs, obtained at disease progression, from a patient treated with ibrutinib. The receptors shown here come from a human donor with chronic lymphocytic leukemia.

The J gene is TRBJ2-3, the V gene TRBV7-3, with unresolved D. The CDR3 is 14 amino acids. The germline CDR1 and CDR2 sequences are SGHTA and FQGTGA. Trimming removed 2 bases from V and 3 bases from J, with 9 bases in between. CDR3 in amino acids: CASSLSPTTDTQYF. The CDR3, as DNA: TGTGCCAGCAGCTTATCCCCTACAACAGATACGCAGTATTTT.

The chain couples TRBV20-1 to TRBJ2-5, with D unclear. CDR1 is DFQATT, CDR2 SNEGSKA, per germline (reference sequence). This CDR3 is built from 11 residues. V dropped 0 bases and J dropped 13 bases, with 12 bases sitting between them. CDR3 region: CSARDLGFGYF. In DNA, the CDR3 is TGCAGTGCTAGAGATCTTGGCTTTGGGTACTTC.

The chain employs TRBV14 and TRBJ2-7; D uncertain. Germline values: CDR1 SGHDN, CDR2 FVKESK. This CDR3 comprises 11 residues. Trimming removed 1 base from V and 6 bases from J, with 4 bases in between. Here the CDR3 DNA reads TGTGCCAGCAGCCAAGTATTCGAGCAGTACTTC. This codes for CASSQVFEQYF.

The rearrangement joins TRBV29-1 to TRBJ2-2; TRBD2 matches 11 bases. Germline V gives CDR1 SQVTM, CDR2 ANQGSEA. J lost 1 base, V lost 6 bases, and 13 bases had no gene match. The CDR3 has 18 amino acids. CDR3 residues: CSVESTPGTSGNTGELFF. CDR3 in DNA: TGCAGCGTGGAAAGCACCCCCGGGACTAGCGGGAACACCGGGGAGCTGTTTTTT.

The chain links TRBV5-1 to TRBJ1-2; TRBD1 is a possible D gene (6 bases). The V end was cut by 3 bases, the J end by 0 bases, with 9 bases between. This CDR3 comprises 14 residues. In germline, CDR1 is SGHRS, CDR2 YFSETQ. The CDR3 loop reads CASSWDTSNYGYTF. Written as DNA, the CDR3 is TGCGCCAGCAGCTGGGACACTTCTAACTATGGCTACACCTTC.

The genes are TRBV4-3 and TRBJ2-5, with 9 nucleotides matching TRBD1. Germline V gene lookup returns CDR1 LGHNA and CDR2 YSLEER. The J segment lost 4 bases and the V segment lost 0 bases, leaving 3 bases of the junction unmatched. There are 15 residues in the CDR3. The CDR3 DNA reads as TGCGCCAGCAGCCAAGAGGTGGGACAGGGAGAGACCCAGTACTTC. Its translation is CASSQEVGQGETQYF.

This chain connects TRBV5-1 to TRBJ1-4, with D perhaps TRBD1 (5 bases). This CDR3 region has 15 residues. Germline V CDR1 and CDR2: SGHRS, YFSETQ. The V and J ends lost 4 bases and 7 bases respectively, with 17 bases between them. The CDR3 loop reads CASSPRGSQGEKLFF. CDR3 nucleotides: TGCGCCAGCAGCCCCCGGGGCAGCCAGGGTGAAAAACTGTTTTTT. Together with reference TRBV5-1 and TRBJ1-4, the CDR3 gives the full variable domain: KAGVTQTPRYLIKTRGQQVTLSCSPISGHRSVSWYQQTPGQGLQFLFEYFSETQRNKGNFPGRFSGRQFSNSRSEMNVSTLELGDSALYLCASSPRGSQGEKLFFGSGTQLSVL.

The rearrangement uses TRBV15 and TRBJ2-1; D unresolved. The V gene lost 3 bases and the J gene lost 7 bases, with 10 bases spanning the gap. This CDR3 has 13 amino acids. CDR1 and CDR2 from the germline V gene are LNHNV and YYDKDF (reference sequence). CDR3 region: CATSSPSSNEQFF. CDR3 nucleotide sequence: TGTGCCACCAGCAGTCCCTCTAGTAATGAGCAGTTCTTC.

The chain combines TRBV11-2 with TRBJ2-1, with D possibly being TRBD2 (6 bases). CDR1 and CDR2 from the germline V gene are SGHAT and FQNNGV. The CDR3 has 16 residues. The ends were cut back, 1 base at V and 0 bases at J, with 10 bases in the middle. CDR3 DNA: TGTGCCAGCAGCTTAGTAGCGGAGAGCTCCTACAATGAGCAGTTCTTC. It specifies CASSLVAESSYNEQFF.

CDR3: CASSSGGPQHF. For the CDR3, the DNA is TGTGCCAGTAGTAGCGGGGGGCCCCAGCATTTT. The J gene is TRBJ1-5, the V gene TRBV19; a weak D match, TRBD1 (5 bases). The CDR3 totals 11 residues. The V and J ends lost 4 bases and 9 bases respectively, with 7 bases between them. CDR1 LNHDA and CDR2 SQIVND come from the germline V gene (reference sequence).

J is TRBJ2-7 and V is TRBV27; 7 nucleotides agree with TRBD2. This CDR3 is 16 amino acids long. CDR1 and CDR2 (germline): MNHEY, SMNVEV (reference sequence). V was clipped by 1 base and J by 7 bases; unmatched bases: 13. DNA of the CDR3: TGTGCCAGCAGTTTATTAGGCCCTAGCGGATTGGGGGAGCAGTACTTC. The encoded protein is CASSLLGPSGLGEQYF.

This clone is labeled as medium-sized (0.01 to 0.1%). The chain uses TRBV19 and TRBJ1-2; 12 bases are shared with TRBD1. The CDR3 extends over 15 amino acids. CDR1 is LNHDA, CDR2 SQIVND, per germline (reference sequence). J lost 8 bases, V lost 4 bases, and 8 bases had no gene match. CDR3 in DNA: TGTGCCAGTAGTAGATCCGGGACAGGGGGCTCGGGCTACACCTTC. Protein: CASSRSGTGGSGYTF.

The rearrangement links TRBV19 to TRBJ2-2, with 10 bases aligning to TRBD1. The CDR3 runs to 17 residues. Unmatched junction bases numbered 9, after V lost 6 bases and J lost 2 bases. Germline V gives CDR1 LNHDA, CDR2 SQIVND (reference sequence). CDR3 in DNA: TGTGCCAGTAGGGAGGAAAAGACAGGGGGCAACACCGGGGAGCTGTTTTTT. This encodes CASREEKTGGNTGELFF.

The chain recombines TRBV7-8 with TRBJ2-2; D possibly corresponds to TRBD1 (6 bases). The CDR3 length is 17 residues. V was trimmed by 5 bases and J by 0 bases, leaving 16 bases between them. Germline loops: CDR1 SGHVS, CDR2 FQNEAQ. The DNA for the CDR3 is TGTGCCAGCAGCCCGAGGACAGCCACCCCGAACACCGGGGAGCTGTTTTTT. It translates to CASSPRTATPNTGELFF.

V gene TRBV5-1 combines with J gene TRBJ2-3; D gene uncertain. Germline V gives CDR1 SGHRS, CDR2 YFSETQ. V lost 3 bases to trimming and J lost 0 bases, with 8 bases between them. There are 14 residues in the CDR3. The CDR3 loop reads CASSSHYSTDTQYF. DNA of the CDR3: TGCGCCAGCAGCTCCCACTACAGCACAGATACGCAGTATTTT.

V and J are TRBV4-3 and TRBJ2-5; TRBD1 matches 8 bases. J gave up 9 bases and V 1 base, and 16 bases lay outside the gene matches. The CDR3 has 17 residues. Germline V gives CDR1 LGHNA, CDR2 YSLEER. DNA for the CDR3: TGCGCCAGCAGCCAAGGACCGGGACAGGTGGTTGCCCAGGCCCAGTACTTC. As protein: CASSQGPGQVVAQAQYF.

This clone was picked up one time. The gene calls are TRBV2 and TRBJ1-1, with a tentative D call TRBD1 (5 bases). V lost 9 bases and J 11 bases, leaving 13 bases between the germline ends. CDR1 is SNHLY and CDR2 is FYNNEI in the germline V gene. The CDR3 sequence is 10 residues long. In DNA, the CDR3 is TGTGCCAGTTACGGGCGGGGGGCTTTCTTT. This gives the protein CASYGRGAFF.

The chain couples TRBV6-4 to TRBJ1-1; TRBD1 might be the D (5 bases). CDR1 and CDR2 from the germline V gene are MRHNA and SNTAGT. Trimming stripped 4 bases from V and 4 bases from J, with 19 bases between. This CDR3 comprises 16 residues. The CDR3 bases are TGTGCCAGCAGTGGCCCTCCCCAGGGAAGAACCACTGAAGCTTTCTTT. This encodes CASSGPPQGRTTEAFF.

CDR3 nucleotides: TGCAGCGTTGAGTCAGGGGTTGGCTACACCTTC. Translated, it gives CSVESGVGYTF. The gene calls are TRBV29-1 and TRBJ1-2; tentatively, D is TRBD1 (6 bases). The germline V gene encodes CDR1 SQVTM and CDR2 ANQGSEA. Trimming cost V 3 bases and J 7 bases, with 9 bases left between them. The CDR3 has 11 amino acids.

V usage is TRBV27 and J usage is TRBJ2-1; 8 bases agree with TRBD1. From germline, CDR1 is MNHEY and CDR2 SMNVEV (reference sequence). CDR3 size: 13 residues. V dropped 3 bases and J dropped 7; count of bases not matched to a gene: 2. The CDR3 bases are TGTGCCAGCAGTTTGCAGGGGGCAAATGAGCAGTTCTTC. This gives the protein CASSLQGANEQFF.